The sequence of this T cell receptor (beta chain) was determined in a study of blood T cell repertoires in COVID-19. As handled by the study authors: Estimation of nucleated cell counts was performed using reference gene primer amplification. Only in-frame clones appear in the TCRdb table, and some are missing; sequencing was by immunoSEQ multiplex PCR. V and J calls and clone size follow that table, whereas D and trimming were derived from the DNA. The sample shows 130,000 to 150,000 clones, around four fifths of them seen only once. The germline V gene has CDR1 GTSNPN and CDR2 SVGIG (reference sequence). The V end lost 1 base, the J end lost 8 bases, and 8 bases lay between the germline ends. CDR3 length: 11 amino acids.

This rearrangement joins TRBV30 to TRBJ1-2; no firm D call. Sequenced sample: peripheral blood. The TCR originated in a woman in her thirties or forties with active or convalescent COVID-19. In DNA, the CDR3 is TGTGCCTGGAGTGGAGGAGGCGGCTACACCTTC. Its protein product is CAWSGGGGYTF.